What follows describes a single TCR beta chain. This sample was included in a study of metastatic and nonmetastatic thyroid tumors. TCRdb reprocessed the PCR reads using MiXCR. The sample has around 22,000 clones; around a fifth are singletons. CDR3 length equals 13 residues. Trimming cost V 5 bases and J 8 bases, with 13 bases left between them. Germline V gives CDR1 MNHNS, CDR2 SASEGT. None of the patients had undergone any treatment ahead of thyroid surgery. V is TRBV6-1 and J is TRBJ2-1; TRBD2 might be the D (6 bases). This receptor was identified in a male donor with papillary thyroid cancer or a benign thyroid nodule (not recorded which). Some clones in this sample may be carry-over from other donors' samples. The sequencing input was blood. CDR3: CASSRLGEDEQFF. The DNA of the CDR3 is TGTGCCAGCAGTCGGCTCGGGGAGGATGAGCAGTTCTTC.